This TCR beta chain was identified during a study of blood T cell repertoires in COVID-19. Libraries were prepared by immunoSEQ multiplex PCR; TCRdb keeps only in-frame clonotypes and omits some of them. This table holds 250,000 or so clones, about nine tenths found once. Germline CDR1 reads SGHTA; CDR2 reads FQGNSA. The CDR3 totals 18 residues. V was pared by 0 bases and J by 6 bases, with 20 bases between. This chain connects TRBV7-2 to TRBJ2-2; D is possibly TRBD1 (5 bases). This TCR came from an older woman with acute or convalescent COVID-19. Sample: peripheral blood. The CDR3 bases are TGTGCCAGCAGCTTAGCTCCCTTCGGTAGGGGTAACGCCGGGGAGCTGTTTTTT. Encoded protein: CASSLAPFGRGNAGELFF.